This is a list of T cell receptor beta chains from one sample in a study of vaccination effects on CD4 cells after COVID-19. No antigen has been identified for these receptors. The repertoire was sequenced with immunoSEQ multiplex PCR; TCRdb's copy has only in-frame clones and lacks some. The table lists 24,000 or so clones, 73% of them singletons. The starting material was CD4+ T cells from PBMCs cultured with SARS-CoV-2 spike peptides, obtained before COVID-19 vaccination. The receptor source for this set is a human donor who received a COVID-19 vaccine. The conserved cysteine and the conserved F or W are not part of the CDR3 here.

j_call: TRBJ1-2
v_call: TRBV5-1
cdr3_aa: ASSSRQEFGYT

j_call: TRBJ1-1
v_call: TRBV2
cdr3_aa: ASGGGNTEAF

j_call: TRBJ2-5
v_call: TRBV18
cdr3_aa: ASSPGTSGETQY

j_call: TRBJ1-5
v_call: TRBV10-1
cdr3_aa: ASSESGEGQPQH

j_call: TRBJ1-2
v_call: TRBV5-1
cdr3_aa: ASSALPLNRGSDYGYT

j_call: TRBJ1-1
v_call: TRBV25-1
cdr3_aa: ASNRGRSTEAF

j_call: TRBJ2-6
v_call: TRBV6-6
cdr3_aa: ASSRTGATSGANVLT

j_call: TRBJ1-4
v_call: TRBV5-4
cdr3_aa: ASSLQGSTEKLF

j_call: TRBJ2-7
v_call: TRBV27
cdr3_aa: ASSPTQTRLAGEQY

j_call: TRBJ2-7
v_call: TRBV7-8
cdr3_aa: ASSLGRRSGGYEQY

j_call: TRBJ2-3
v_call: TRBV6-4
cdr3_aa: ASRGTDTQY

j_call: TRBJ2-1
v_call: TRBV2
cdr3_aa: ASRSGGGYNEQF

j_call: TRBJ2-7
v_call: TRBV4-1
cdr3_aa: ASSQDERTPYEQY

j_call: TRBJ2-7
v_call: TRBV7-9
cdr3_aa: ASSRGGTSGYEQY

j_call: TRBJ2-7
v_call: TRBV19
cdr3_aa: ASRLGWDSLSGEQY

j_call: TRBJ1-6
v_call: TRBV18
cdr3_aa: ASSPRRDRNNSPLH